This TCR beta chain was observed in a study of T cell responses to AZD1222 COVID-19 vaccine (dated by TCRdb to the early 2020s). Describing the broader study: TCR sequencing was performed for approximately 240 trial participants, of whom about 200 were given two doses of AZD1222 and 26 were given two doses of MenACWY control vaccine. Trial participants were enrolled into age subgroups of 18-55, 56-69 and 70-plus years, which contained around 150, 29 and 61 TCR-sequenced participants, respectively. Here is what the overall study found, with its caveats: CD4 TCRs associated with the vaccine covered the entire spike protein, and the dominant responses were in regions 160-218 and 743-854. Only a handful of AZD1222 recipients were SARS-CoV-2 seropositive at baseline, limiting conclusions about previously exposed vaccinees. Participants were mostly white British, with more females than males. The authors suggested clonal diversity may have been underestimated. The 56-69-year group was small, and its depth increase did not reach significance, likely because of low power. Spike-specific TCR breadth and depth rose significantly after two AZD1222 doses compared with day 0 and with MenACWY recipients. Because no samples from the day 14 peak response were available, repertoires could be characterized only after the peak T cell response. Reportedly, close to half of the unique spike-specific TCRs recognized epitopes lying outside the regions that are mutated in the B.1.351 and B.1.1.7 variants.

Turning to this clone: Its specific antigen is unknown. No much larger clonotype is one base removed from it; base qualities were not supplied.

The CDR3 regions of human TCRbeta chains were subjected to immunosequencing. On the authors' methods: Repertoire TCRs were matched against a reference library of SARS-CoV-2-specific TCRs generated with the MIRA antigen-specificity platform. Breadth meant the fraction of unique TCRs that were SARS-CoV-2-associated, whereas depth meant the fraction of total T cells that were SARS-CoV-2-associated. Each spike-specific TCR was assigned to its reactive spike region and to a CD4 or CD8 class using the MIRA data. Log10-transformed breadth and depth values were compared by one-way ANOVA with Sidak's multiple comparisons tests. TCRdb mirrors the immuneACCESS table, restricted to in-frame sequences. Some clones are absent from its copies; in checked studies, under half trace to an unresolved V gene, and the reason for the others is unknown. The DNA was the basis for D and trimming; V, J and clone size are from that table. For this sample the table gives 120,000 or so clones, of which more than 70% were detected only once. The ten largest clones take up about 16% of the sample.

Trimming removed 8 bases from V and 2 bases from J, leaving 13 bases between the germline ends. The germline V gene sets CDR1 to MGHRA and CDR2 to YSYEKL. Including the terminal cysteine and phenylalanine, the CDR3 comprises 13 residues. Only CDR3 DNA remains: 39 bases, in frame from the first base. The time point label, read with the paper, signifies: about 28 days (+/-7) after the second vaccine dose. AZD1222 recipients with second doses at about 4 weeks or about 12 weeks were pooled, because spike-specific TCR depth and breadth did not differ between schedules. Vaccinee samples came from UK trials COV001 and COV002, including a single-blind randomized controlled phase 2/3 trial of AZD1222 (ChAdOx1 nCoV-19) in healthy adults. Trial participant PBMC samples were collected at day 0 and day 28 after the second dose for TCRbeta chain sequencing.

The chain is made from TRBV4-1 and TRBJ2-7; the D gene is perhaps TRBD1 or TRBD2, each of them matching over 5 bases. Material: peripheral blood, obtained 28 days after the second AZD1222 dose. This sequence was found in an adult who received the AZD1222 COVID-19 vaccine. The CDR3 region has the sequence CASSQGAPYEQYF. The nucleotide sequence is given as TGCGCCAGCTCCCAGGGAGCGCCCTACGAGCAGTACTTC.